Below are 14 T cell receptor beta chains sequenced from a single sample in a study of blood T cell repertoires in COVID-19. Here immunoSEQ multiplex PCR was the method, and the copy in TCRdb shows in-frame clones only, minus some. Here the sample spans 150,000 to 200,000 clones, roughly 89% being singletons. The sample consisted of peripheral blood. The receptors were gathered from a woman between 50 and 59 years old with acute or convalescent COVID-19.

The chain recombines TRBV4-1 with TRBJ2-7; a possible D gene is TRBD2 (6 bases). Trimming removed 0 bases from V and 3 bases from J, with 12 bases in between. The CDR3 contains 15 residues. Germline-derived CDR1 and CDR2 are MGHRA and YSYEKL. The CDR3 DNA is TGCGCCAGCAGCCAAGAATCCACCGGGGGCTACGAGCAGTACTTC. Residues: CASSQESTGGYEQYF.

This clone was observed a single time. J is TRBJ1-1 and V is TRBV27; no reliable D call. CDR1 is MNHEY, CDR2 SMNVEV, per germline (reference sequence). CDR3 length equals 14 residues. V dropped 1 base and J dropped 0 bases, with 6 bases sitting between them. The CDR3 here is CASSLYSMNTEAFF. In nucleotides, the CDR3 is TGTGCCAGCAGTTTATACAGCATGAACACTGAAGCTTTCTTT.

This clone appeared once. The J gene is TRBJ1-6, the V gene TRBV4-3; D gene ambiguous. Germline V gene data show CDR1 as LGHNA and CDR2 as YSLEER. The CDR3 consists of 16 residues. V was cut by 0 bases and J by 5 bases, with 11 bases left in between. CDR3 nucleotide sequence: TGCGCCAGCAGCCAAGAGGGCCTACTTAATAATTCACCCCTCCACTTT. This gives the protein CASSQEGLLNNSPLHF.

The gene calls are TRBV11-2 and TRBJ2-2; D is perhaps TRBD2 (5 bases). Deletions cut 0 bases from V and 2 bases from J, with 7 bases between. Germline lookup yields CDR1 SGHAT and CDR2 FQNNGV. The CDR3 loop spans 15 amino acids. As DNA, the CDR3 is TGTGCCAGCAGCTTAGACGGGGTTAACACCGGGGAGCTGTTTTTT. This gives the protein CASSLDGVNTGELFF.

This clone was observed a single time. CDR3: CASTSLRDYPNEQYF. The CDR3 nucleotides are TGTGCCAGCACCTCTTTACGGGACTACCCTAACGAGCAGTACTTC. This chain connects TRBV7-8 to TRBJ2-7; 7 nucleotides line up with TRBD2. The CDR3 extends over 15 amino acids. The V and J ends lost 7 bases and 5 bases, in that order; junction bases with no gene match: 14. CDR1 is SGHVS and CDR2 is FQNEAQ in the germline V gene.

The chain has TRBV11-2 and TRBJ1-1; maybe TRBD1 (6 bases). The length of the CDR3 is 15 residues. Germline V gene sequence: CDR1 SGHAT, CDR2 FQNNGV. Trimming removed 5 bases from V and 4 bases from J, with 17 bases in between. CDR3 sequence: CASSPRGGTGTEAFF. CDR3 sequence (DNA): TGTGCCAGCAGCCCAAGGGGGGGGACGGGCACTGAAGCTTTCTTT.

J is TRBJ2-5 and V is TRBV29-1; 7 positions match TRBD1. CDR1 SQVTM and CDR2 ANQGSEA come from the germline V gene. This CDR3 is built from 12 residues. The trim removed 8 bases at V and 5 bases at J, leaving 8 bases unmatched. In nucleotides, the CDR3 is TGCAGCCAGACAGGGCCACAGGAGACCCAGTACTTC. Translating it yields CSQTGPQETQYF.

The chain uses TRBV2 and TRBJ2-7; tentative D call: TRBD1 (6 bases). Per the germline V gene, CDR1 is SNHLY and CDR2 is FYNNEI. The CDR3 is 15 amino acids. V gave up 8 bases and J gave up 3 bases, with 20 bases separating them. The CDR3 region is CASSLEQGSRYEQYF. Written as DNA, the CDR3 is TGTGCCAGCTCCCTCGAGCAGGGGAGTCGCTACGAGCAGTACTTC. Looking up the rest from reference TRBV2 and TRBJ2-7 gives the full variable domain: EPEVTQTPSHQVTQMGQEVILRCVPISNHLYFYWYRQILGQKVEFLVSFYNNEISEKSEIFDDQFSVERPDGSNFTLKIRSTKLEDSAMYFCASSLEQGSRYEQYFGPGTRLTVT.

The rearrangement links TRBV28 to TRBJ2-1; D may be TRBD1 (6 bases). The V end was cut by 6 bases, the J end by 1 base, with 10 bases between. This CDR3 comprises 14 residues. CDR1 is MDHEN and CDR2 is SYDVKM in the germline V gene. Here the CDR3 reads CASSHRVSYNEQFF. CDR3 nucleotides: TGTGCCAGCAGCCACAGGGTATCCTACAATGAGCAGTTCTTC.

The genes are TRBV29-1 and TRBJ2-7; tentatively, D is TRBD2 (6 bases). Germline CDR1 SQVTM, CDR2 ANQGSEA. V lost 6 bases and J lost 3, with 18 bases in between. There are 14 residues in the CDR3. Here the CDR3 reads CSVAKGGRSYEQYF. The CDR3, as DNA: TGCAGCGTGGCTAAAGGAGGGCGGAGCTACGAGCAGTACTTC.

V is TRBV7-2 and J is TRBJ1-2, with 9 nucleotides matching TRBD1. J gave up 7 bases and V 0 bases, and 12 bases lay outside the gene matches. This CDR3 has 17 residues. Germline V CDR1 and CDR2: SGHTA, FQGNSA. CDR3 sequence: CASSLAPGQGLYGGYTF. CDR3 in DNA: TGTGCCAGCAGCTTAGCCCCGGGACAGGGTTTGTATGGTGGCTACACCTTC.

The rearrangement links TRBV7-9 to TRBJ1-4; D gene ambiguous. The CDR3 is made up of 14 amino acids. V was trimmed by 6 bases and J by 5 bases, leaving 13 bases between them. Germline CDR1 reads SEHNR; CDR2 reads FQNEAQ (reference sequence). CDR3 loop: CASSRRTENEKLFF. The CDR3 nucleotides are TGTGCCAGCAGTCGGAGGACGGAGAATGAAAAACTGTTTTTT.

V usage is TRBV5-1 and J usage is TRBJ1-5; D not certain. Germline V CDR1 and CDR2: SGHRS, YFSETQ. Trimming took 0 bases from V and 6 from J, leaving 7 bases between them. This CDR3 region has 13 residues. CDR3 sequence reads: CASSLDHGQPQHF. The CDR3 region has the DNA TGCGCCAGCAGCTTGGATCACGGTCAGCCCCAGCATTTT.

This clone has a single count. The rearrangement uses TRBV5-1 and TRBJ2-1, with D uncertain. Germline CDR1 and CDR2: SGHRS and YFSETQ. Deletions cut 5 bases from V and 6 bases from J, with 9 bases between. The CDR3 loop spans 12 amino acids. CDR3 protein: CASRLGVNEQFF. DNA of the CDR3: TGCGCCAGCAGGCTGGGCGTCAATGAGCAGTTCTTC.